These T cell receptor beta chains were read from a single sample in a study of T-cell memory formation after mild COVID-19. TCRdb recomputed calls from the 5' RACE reads with MiXCR, one row per CDR3 protein. The sample consists of approximately 400,000 distinct CDR3 sequences, 18% of them appearing once. Sample: PBMCs or a T cell subset sorted from them (not recorded which). The source of these receptors is a man younger than 30 who had mild COVID-19 (a few samples of this study predate the infection). Cell type and time point are not known. Each CDR3 is given with its conserved first and last residue. D genes are given only for firm matches. Rows may omit the clone size; those that give it use once, few, many or a size class.

TRBV7-2	-	TRBJ1-3	few	TGTGCCAGCAGCGTCGTTTTGGGAAACACCATATATTTT	CASSVVLGNTIYF
TRBV18	-	TRBJ2-5	-	TGTGCCAGCTCACATGATTCGGGAAAAGAGACCCAGTACTTC	CASSHDSGKETQYF
TRBV29-1	-	TRBJ1-2	few	TGCAGCGTTGAAGTTTCGGAGGGAGAGGGTGGCTACACCTTC	CSVEVSEGEGGYTF
TRBV28	TRBD1	TRBJ2-7	-	TGTGCCAGCAGTTACTCCGCGGGACAGGAGAATGCCCACGAGCAGTACTTC	CASSYSAGQENAHEQYF
TRBV19	-	TRBJ1-5	-	TGTGCCAGTAGTGTTTCCCGGCAGCCCCAGCATTTT	CASSVSRQPQHF
TRBV12-3/TRBV12-4	-	TRBJ1-2	-	TGTGCCAGCAGTCTTCGGACGGTCTATGGCTACACCTTC	CASSLRTVYGYTF
TRBV7-2	TRBD2	TRBJ2-7	few	TGTGCCAGCAGCTTAGTCATCGGGGGGGCCTACGAGCAGTACTTC	CASSLVIGGAYEQYF
TRBV20-1	-	TRBJ2-1	-	TGCAGTGCTTCGTGGACCTACAATGAGCAGTTCTTC	CSASWTYNEQFF
TRBV5-1	-	TRBJ1-6	few	TGCGCCAGCAGCTTGGACAAGTCAAATTCACCCCTCCACTTT	CASSLDKSNSPLHF
TRBV12-3/TRBV12-4	-	TRBJ2-2	-	TGTGCCAGCAGGGTAGGGACCGGGGAGCTGTTTTTT	CASRVGTGELFF
TRBV7-2	-	TRBJ1-1	few	TGTGCCAGCAGCCCTCCGGGGTACCCTGAAGCTTTCTTT	CASSPPGYPEAFF
TRBV6-5	-	TRBJ1-2	-	TGTGCCAGCAGTTACTTAGGGAGCTATGGCTACACCTTC	CASSYLGSYGYTF
TRBV12-3/TRBV12-4	-	TRBJ2-5	few	TGTGCCAGCAGTTCGTGGGCGTACCAAGAGACCCAGTACTTC	CASSSWAYQETQYF
TRBV7-2	TRBD1	TRBJ1-3	few	TGTGCCAGCAGCCCACGGACAGGGGGTCCTGCCATATATTTT	CASSPRTGGPAIYF
TRBV5-1	-	TRBJ1-1	-	TGCGCCAGCAGTTGGGACGGGGACCCAAGGGGCACTGAAGCTTTCTTT	CASSWDGDPRGTEAFF
TRBV12-3/TRBV12-4	TRBD2	TRBJ2-7	once	TGTGCCAGCGGATTAGGCCGGGGGGTTCTGTACTTC	CASGLGRGVLYF
TRBV7-9	-	TRBJ2-7	few	TGTGCCAGCAGCCCTCCCCGAGCCTACGAGCAGTACTTC	CASSPPRAYEQYF
TRBV4-2	TRBD2	TRBJ2-1	-	TGTGCCAGCAGCCAAGATTTAGGTAGCGGGATTAGGAATGAGCAGTTCTTC	CASSQDLGSGIRNEQFF
TRBV7-3	-	TRBJ1-5	-	TGTGCCAGCACTCCCCAGCATTTT	CASTPQHF
TRBV7-9	-	TRBJ2-3	few	TGTGCCACTAGAACCCCCGGGACAGATACGCAGTATTTT	CATRTPGTDTQYF
TRBV20-1	-	TRBJ2-4	many	TGCAGTGCTAGAGATCTGGAGACAGCTAAAAACATTCAGTACTTC	CSARDLETAKNIQYF